What follows are 22 T cell receptor beta chains derived from one specimen sequenced in a study of T cells after yellow fever vaccination. Via MiXCR, TCRdb re-called the 5' RACE reads, giving one row per CDR3 protein. The sample consists of 400,000 to 450,000 distinct CDR3 sequences, about 17% of them appearing once. The specimen comprised PBMCs, sampled before the yellow fever booster vaccination. Receptor source: a man aged 18-30 years who received the YFV17D yellow fever vaccine.

This clonotype has only a few counts. The V call is TRBV12-5, the J call TRBJ1-5, with 7 bases fitting TRBD1. There are 18 residues in the CDR3. The J segment lost 6 bases and the V segment lost 1 base, leaving 15 bases of the junction unmatched. Per the germline V gene, CDR1 is LGHNT and CDR2 is FRNRAP. The DNA for the CDR3 is TGTGCTAGTGGTTTGGATATGCTCAAGACAGGGCGAAGTCAGCCCCAGCATTTT. Translated: CASGLDMLKTGRSQPQHF.

This clonotype has only a few counts. One end of the junction is discordant with germline, which a read error may explain. This chain uses TRBV6-2 or TRBV6-3 with TRBJ2-3; 7 bases line up with TRBD2. CDR1 MNHEY and CDR2 SVGEGT come from the germline V gene. The CDR3 runs to 14 residues. CDR3 sequence reads: CASSSGVIGDTQYF. In nucleotides, the CDR3 is TGTGCAAGCAGCAGCGGGGTGATTGGAGATACGCAGTATTTT.

There are a few counts of this clonotype. J is TRBJ2-7 and V is TRBV7-9; unclear D gene. V lost 6 bases and J 0 bases, leaving 9 bases between the germline ends. Germline CDR1 SEHNR, CDR2 FQNEAQ (reference sequence). The length of the CDR3 is 13 residues. This chain's CDR3 is CASSPTASYEQYF. The CDR3 bases are TGTGCCAGCAGTCCGACTGCCTCCTACGAGCAGTACTTC.

The chain links TRBV11-3 to TRBJ2-1; no definite D call. Germline CDR1 and CDR2: SGHNT and YENEEA. V was pared by 7 bases and J by 8 bases, with 18 bases between. This CDR3 has 14 amino acids. The CDR3 DNA reads TGTGCCAGCAAATTAGGCGACCACGACGATGAGCAGTTCTTC. It yields the protein CASKLGDHDDEQFF.

V gene TRBV7-2 combines with J gene TRBJ2-7; the match to TRBD2 covers 8 bases. V lost 5 bases, J lost 2 bases, and 8 bases stayed unmatched. This CDR3 is 15 amino acids long. CDR1 and CDR2 (germline): SGHTA, FQGNSA. Here the CDR3 reads CASSRGAGGTYEQYF. As DNA, the CDR3 is TGTGCCAGCAGCCGCGGGGCGGGGGGAACCTACGAGCAGTACTTC.

Only a few counts were recorded for this clonotype. This chain uses TRBV4-3 with TRBJ2-7; D is uncertain. V dropped 0 bases and J dropped 3 bases, with 9 bases sitting between them. The V gene's germline CDR1 is LGHNA and CDR2 YSLEER. This CDR3 region has 14 residues. The CDR3 nucleotides read TGCGCCAGCAGCCAAGATTTAGGGAACTACGAGCAGTACTTC. Translated, it gives CASSQDLGNYEQYF.

The CDR3 protein is CASMVPGTTEAFF. The CDR3 DNA sequence: TGTGCCAGCATGGTACCCGGGACCACTGAAGCTTTCTTT. The chain uses TRBV28 and TRBJ1-1, with D possibly TRBD1 on 5 matching bases. CDR3 length equals 13 residues. Germline assignment: CDR1 MDHEN and CDR2 SYDVKM. V was trimmed by 7 bases and J by 4 bases, leaving 13 bases between them.

The chain recombines TRBV19 with TRBJ1-5, with D possibly being TRBD1 (5 bases). The germline V gene has CDR1 LNHDA and CDR2 SQIVND (reference sequence). Trimming pared 7 bases from V and 3 bases from J, leaving 16 bases between. There are 15 residues in the CDR3. CDR3 region: CASTSAGGTNQPQHF. The DNA for the CDR3 is TGTGCCAGTACCTCCGCGGGAGGGACCAATCAGCCCCAGCATTTT.

This sequence joins TRBV10-3 and TRBJ1-4; D perhaps matches TRBD1 (5 bases). The V gene lost 3 bases and the J gene lost 8 bases, with 10 bases spanning the gap. The germline gives CDR1 ENHRY, CDR2 SYGVKD. The CDR3 loop spans 13 amino acids. CDR3 bases: TGTGCCATCAGTGATCAGGGAGGGGAAAAACTGTTTTTT. It yields the protein CAISDQGGEKLFF.

This clonotype has at least ten counts. The chain is built from TRBV4-2 and TRBJ2-3; tentatively, D is TRBD1 or TRBD2 (5 bases each). V was shortened by 1 base and J by 9 bases, with 17 bases between the two germline ends. From germline, CDR1 is LGHNA and CDR2 YNFKEQ. This CDR3 comprises 15 residues. The CDR3 DNA reads TGTGCCAGCAGCCAAGTTGAGCAGGGAGAAGGCACGCAGTATTTT. Protein product: CASSQVEQGEGTQYF.

The chain combines TRBV6-2 or TRBV6-3 with TRBJ2-3, with no clear D. Per germline, CDR1 MNHEY and CDR2 SVGEGT. V lost 5 bases and J lost 0, with 9 bases in between. The CDR3 covers 14 residues. The CDR3 is CASSNTGSTDTQYF. The CDR3 bases are TGTGCCAGCAGTAACACTGGAAGCACAGATACGCAGTATTTT.

This clonotype was detected only a few times. The V call is TRBV4-3, the J call TRBJ1-6; 7 nucleotides line up with TRBD1. This CDR3 has 15 residues. V was clipped by 4 bases and J by 8 bases; unmatched bases: 8. From germline, CDR1 is LGHNA and CDR2 YSLEER. This CDR3 is CASSRLGQADSPLHF. The CDR3 nucleotides are TGCGCCAGCAGCCGATTAGGACAGGCTGATTCACCCCTCCACTTT.

This clonotype was seen a handful of times. This rearrangement joins TRBV6-9 to TRBJ1-1, with D possibly matching TRBD1 (6 bases). V was pared by 7 bases and J by 3 bases, with 15 bases between. The CDR3 spans 14 residues. CDR1 and CDR2 (germline): MNHGY, SVAAGI. Written as DNA, the CDR3 is TGTGCCAGCATCGCACAGGGACTAGACACTGAAGCTTTCTTT. Translation: CASIAQGLDTEAFF.

This clonotype was picked up a small number of times. The rearrangement links TRBV15 to TRBJ1-1; D not resolved. CDR3 length: 12 amino acids. Looked up from germline, CDR1 is LNHNV and CDR2 is YYDKDF (reference sequence). The V and J ends lost 0 bases and 8 bases respectively, with 7 bases between them. CDR3 DNA: TGTGCCACCAGCAGAGATCTGGGCGAAGCTTTCTTT. As protein: CATSRDLGEAFF.

Comments on this clonotype: Given a much more abundant clone one base away, this may be a read error. The V gene is TRBV7-9, the J gene TRBJ1-1; D ambiguous. CDR3 length equals 13 residues. The V gene lost 3 bases and the J gene lost 6 bases, with 11 bases spanning the gap. Germline-derived CDR1 and CDR2 are SEHNR and FQNEAQ (reference sequence). The CDR3 region has the DNA TGTGCCAGCAGCTTCCCCGTCACCCCTGAAGCTTTCTTT. This encodes CASSFPVTPEAFF.

Comments on this clonotype: One junction end disagrees with the germline gene, perhaps due to a read error. The chain employs TRBV6-5 and TRBJ2-1; a weak D match, TRBD2 (6 bases). Per germline, CDR1 MNHEY and CDR2 SVGAGI. The CDR3 has 15 amino acids. DNA for the CDR3: TGTGCCAGCACTTACTCCCCTAGCGCGTACAATGAGCAGTTCTTC. Residues: CASTYSPSAYNEQFF.

This clonotype was recorded many times. The chain uses TRBV4-3 and TRBJ1-1; D ambiguous. The CDR3 totals 15 residues. The germline gives CDR1 LGHNA, CDR2 YSLEER. V was trimmed by 0 bases and J by 7 bases, leaving 15 bases between them. CDR3 in DNA: TGCGCCAGCAGCCAAGATATTTCTGGGAGCAGTGAAGCTTTCTTT. Its translation is CASSQDISGSSEAFF.

The V gene is TRBV5-1, the J gene TRBJ1-1; TRBD1 is a possible D gene (6 bases). The CDR3 covers 15 residues. Germline lookup yields CDR1 SGHRS and CDR2 YFSETQ. The V end was cut by 2 bases, the J end by 7 bases, with 18 bases between. DNA of the CDR3: TGCGCCAGCAGCTTTTCACAGGGTGAGGGAGTTGAAGCTTTCTTT. Translated: CASSFSQGEGVEAFF.

The gene calls are TRBV5-1 and TRBJ2-3; TRBD1 agrees at 8 bases. CDR1 is SGHRS and CDR2 is YFSETQ in the germline V gene. Germline trimming cut 2 bases from V and 5 bases from J; bases unmatched to any gene: 7. The CDR3 consists of 15 residues. The CDR3, as DNA: TGCGCCAGCAGCTTTGCGACAGGGGTCCAAGATACGCAGTATTTT. The encoded protein is CASSFATGVQDTQYF. Drawing the rest from reference TRBV5-1 and TRBJ2-3, the complete variable domain is KAGVTQTPRYLIKTRGQQVTLSCSPISGHRSVSWYQQTPGQGLQFLFEYFSETQRNKGNFPGRFSGRQFSNSRSEMNVSTLELGDSALYLCASSFATGVQDTQYFGPGTRLTVL.

The J gene is TRBJ2-2, the V gene TRBV7-9; TRBD2 aligns across 8 bases. CDR3 length: 16 amino acids. J gave up 4 bases and V 5 bases, and 9 bases lay outside the gene matches. Germline-derived CDR1 and CDR2 are SEHNR and FQNEAQ (reference sequence). CDR3 DNA sequence: TGTGCCAGCAGCCGCGGGGGGTCCGTTGGCACCGGGGAGCTGTTTTTT. Translating it yields CASSRGGSVGTGELFF.

This clonotype was counted only a few times. This chain connects TRBV10-3 to TRBJ2-7; 9 nucleotides line up with TRBD1. V gave up 6 bases and J gave up 12 bases; unmatched junction bases: 18. The CDR3 has 15 amino acids. CDR1 ENHRY and CDR2 SYGVKD come from the germline V gene. CDR3 coding DNA: TGTGCCATCAGACCACAGGGGGCCGGGGTCCTGCAGCTGTACTTC. Residues: CAIRPQGAGVLQLYF.

V and J are TRBV7-2 and TRBJ1-5; the D gene is possibly TRBD1 (5 bases). The V gene's germline CDR1 is SGHTA and CDR2 FQGNSA. V was shortened by 3 bases and J by 6 bases, with 12 bases between the two germline ends. The CDR3 totals 14 residues. The CDR3 protein is CASSFGGEGQPQHF. The CDR3 nucleotides are TGTGCCAGCAGCTTTGGGGGGGAGGGTCAGCCCCAGCATTTT.